The 9 T cell receptor beta chains presented below share a single source sample, sequenced in a study of identical twins. TCRdb reprocessed the 5' RACE reads with MiXCR, giving one entry per CDR3 protein. Among 1.5 million to 2 million distinct CDR3 sequences listed, less than 35% were seen once. Sample: cord blood. These receptors came from a newborn girl in good health.

This clonotype was seen only a few times. This chain uses TRBV13 with TRBJ2-5; D remains ambiguous. The V end lost 5 bases, the J end lost 0 bases, and 13 bases lay between the germline ends. The CDR3 spans 15 residues. Per germline, CDR1 PRHDT and CDR2 FYEKMQ (reference sequence). The CDR3 bases are TGTGCCAGCAGCCCCCCTGGGCGGTACCAAGAGACCCAGTACTTC. It is translated as CASSPPGRYQETQYF.

This clonotype was recorded a few times. The J gene is TRBJ1-1, the V gene TRBV3-1; no clear D gene. V was cut by 4 bases and J by 7 bases, with 19 bases left in between. The CDR3 extends over 15 amino acids. The germline V gene encodes CDR1 LGHDT and CDR2 YNNKEL (reference sequence). CDR3 DNA: TGTGCCAGCAGCCCACTAATCTACGGCGCGGGTGAAGCTTTCTTT. This sequence encodes CASSPLIYGAGEAFF.

The V and J genes are TRBV27 and TRBJ2-3; D is perhaps TRBD1 (6 bases). CDR3 length: 13 residues. The germline gives CDR1 MNHEY, CDR2 SMNVEV (reference sequence). V lost 6 bases to trimming and J lost 4 bases, with 11 bases between them. DNA for the CDR3: TGTGCCAGCAGCCGGACAGACTCAGATACGCAGTATTTT. Encoded protein: CASSRTDSDTQYF.

This clonotype came up a few times. The rearrangement joins TRBV20-1 to TRBJ2-7; 16 nucleotides align to TRBD2. Trimming cost V 3 bases and J 7 bases; bases outside gene matches: 18. Germline V gene lookup returns CDR1 DFQATT and CDR2 SNEGSKA (reference sequence). The CDR3 is 19 residues long. CDR3 in DNA: TGCAGTGCTAGCGCCCCGGGACTAGCGGGAGGGCCCTACGGCGGAGAGCAGTACTTC. As protein: CSASAPGLAGGPYGGEQYF.

V and J are TRBV28 and TRBJ1-2; D ambiguous. V gave up 1 base and J gave up 5 bases, with 11 bases separating them. The germline gives CDR1 MDHEN, CDR2 SYDVKM. The CDR3 is made up of 14 amino acids. The CDR3 DNA follows: TGTGCCAGCAGTTTATTGGCCGAGGGTTATGGCTACACCTTC. This sequence encodes CASSLLAEGYGYTF.

This clonotype was seen a few times. The CDR3 reads CSVATIYGYTF. CDR3 nucleotide sequence: TGCAGCGTCGCCACGATCTATGGCTACACCTTC. V gene TRBV29-1 combines with J gene TRBJ1-2; D gene uncertain. Germline CDR1 reads SQVTM; CDR2 reads ANQGSEA. V was shortened by 6 bases and J by 4 bases, with 9 bases between the two germline ends. This CDR3 has 11 amino acids. Combining the CDR3 with reference TRBV29-1 and TRBJ1-2 gives the whole variable domain SAVISQKPSRDICQRGTSLTIQCQVDSQVTMMFWYRQQPGQSLTLIATANQGSEATYESGFVIDKFPISRPNLTFSTLTVSNMSPEDSSIYLCSVATIYGYTFGSGTRLTVV.

This clonotype was seen only a few times. The rearrangement joins TRBV10-3 to TRBJ2-7; 9 nucleotides agree with TRBD1. Germline V CDR1 and CDR2: ENHRY, SYGVKD. Germline trimming cut 5 bases from V and 2 bases from J; bases unmatched to any gene: 7. The CDR3 extends over 15 amino acids. CDR3 in amino acids: CAISLSGQGPYEQYF. In nucleotides, the CDR3 is TGTGCCATCAGTCTATCGGGACAGGGCCCCTACGAGCAGTACTTC.

The CDR3 spells CSAPGHGTEAFF. The CDR3 DNA reads TGCAGCGCCCCCGGGCATGGTACTGAAGCTTTCTTT. This rearrangement joins TRBV29-1 to TRBJ1-1, with unresolved D. This CDR3 contains 12 residues. With 7 bases removed from V and 5 bases from J, the gap between germline ends came to 14 bases. The germline gives CDR1 SQVTM, CDR2 ANQGSEA.

The chain links TRBV5-1 to TRBJ2-5; D may be TRBD1 (6 bases). Germline V gives CDR1 SGHRS, CDR2 YFSETQ. Trimming took 2 bases from V and 3 from J, leaving 11 bases between them. The CDR3 loop spans 14 amino acids. CDR3 residues: CASSFVDRKETQYF. CDR3 bases: TGCGCCAGCAGCTTCGTGGACAGAAAAGAGACCCAGTACTTC.